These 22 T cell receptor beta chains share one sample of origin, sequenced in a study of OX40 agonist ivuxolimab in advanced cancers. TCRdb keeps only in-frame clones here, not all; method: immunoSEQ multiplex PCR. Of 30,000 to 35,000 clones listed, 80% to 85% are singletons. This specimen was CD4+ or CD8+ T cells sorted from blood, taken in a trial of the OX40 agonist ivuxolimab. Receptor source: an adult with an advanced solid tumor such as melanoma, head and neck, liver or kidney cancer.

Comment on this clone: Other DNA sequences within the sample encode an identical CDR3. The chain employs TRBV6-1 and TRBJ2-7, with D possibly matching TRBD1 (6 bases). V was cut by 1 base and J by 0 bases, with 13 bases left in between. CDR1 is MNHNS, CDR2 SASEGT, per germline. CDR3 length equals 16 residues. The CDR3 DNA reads TGTGCCAGCAGTGAAGGGGGGCAGGGTGGCTCCTACGAGCAGTACTTC. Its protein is CASSEGGQGGSYEQYF.

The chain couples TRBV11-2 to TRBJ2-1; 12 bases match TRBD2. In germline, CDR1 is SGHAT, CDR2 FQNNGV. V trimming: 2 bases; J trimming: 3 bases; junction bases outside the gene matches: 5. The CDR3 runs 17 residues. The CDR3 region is CASSLLAGGPVYNEQFF. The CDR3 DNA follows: TGTGCCAGCAGCTTACTAGCGGGAGGGCCCGTCTACAATGAGCAGTTCTTC.

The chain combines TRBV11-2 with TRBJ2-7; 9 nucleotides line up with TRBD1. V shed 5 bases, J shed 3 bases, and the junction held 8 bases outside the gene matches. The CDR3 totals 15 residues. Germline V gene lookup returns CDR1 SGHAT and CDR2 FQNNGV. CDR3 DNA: TGTGCCAGCAGCCCCTCGGACAGGGGTCTCTACGAGCAGTACTTC. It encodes CASSPSDRGLYEQYF.

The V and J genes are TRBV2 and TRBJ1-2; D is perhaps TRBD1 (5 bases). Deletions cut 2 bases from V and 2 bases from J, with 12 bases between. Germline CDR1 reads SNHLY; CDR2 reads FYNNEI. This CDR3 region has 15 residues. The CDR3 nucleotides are TGTGCCAGCAGTGAAACGGCATGGGGGAACTATGGCTACACCTTC. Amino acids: CASSETAWGNYGYTF.

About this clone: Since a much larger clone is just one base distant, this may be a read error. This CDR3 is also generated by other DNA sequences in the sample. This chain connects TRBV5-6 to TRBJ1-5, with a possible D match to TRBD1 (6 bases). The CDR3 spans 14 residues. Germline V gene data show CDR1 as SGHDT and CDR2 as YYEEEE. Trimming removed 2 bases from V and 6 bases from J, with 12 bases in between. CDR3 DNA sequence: TGTGCCAGCAGCTTATCTGGGGGCGGTCAGCCCCAGCATTTT. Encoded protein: CASSLSGGGQPQHF.

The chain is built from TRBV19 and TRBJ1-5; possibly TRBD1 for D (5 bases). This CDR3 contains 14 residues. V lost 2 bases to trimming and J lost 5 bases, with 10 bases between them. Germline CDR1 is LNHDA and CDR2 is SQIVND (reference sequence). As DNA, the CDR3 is TGTGCCAGTAGTATAAATCCAGGGTATCAGCCCCAGCATTTT. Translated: CASSINPGYQPQHF.

CDR3 amino acids: CASSLEPGDYEQYF. The CDR3 nucleotides read TGTGCCAGCAGCTTAGAACCGGGGGACTACGAGCAGTACTTC. The chain combines TRBV7-9 with TRBJ2-7; a weak D match, TRBD2 (6 bases). The CDR3 spans 14 residues. V lost 1 base and J 3 bases, leaving 10 bases between the germline ends. Per the germline V gene, CDR1 is SEHNR and CDR2 is FQNEAQ (reference sequence). The complete variable domain, with remaining parts taken from reference TRBV7-9 and TRBJ2-7, reads DTGVSQNPRHKITKRGQNVTFRCDPISEHNRLYWYRQTLGQGPEFLTYFQNEAQLEKSRLLSDRFSAERPKGSFSTLEIQRTEQGDSAMYLCASSLEPGDYEQYFGPGTRLTVT.

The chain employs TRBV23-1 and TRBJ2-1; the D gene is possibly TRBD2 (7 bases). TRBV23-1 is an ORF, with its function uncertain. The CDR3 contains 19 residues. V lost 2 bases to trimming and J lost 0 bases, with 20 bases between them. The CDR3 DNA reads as TGCGCCAGCAGTCAAATCCCCATAGTAGGGGGGGCCTCCTACAATGAGCAGTTCTTC. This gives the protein CASSQIPIVGGASYNEQFF.

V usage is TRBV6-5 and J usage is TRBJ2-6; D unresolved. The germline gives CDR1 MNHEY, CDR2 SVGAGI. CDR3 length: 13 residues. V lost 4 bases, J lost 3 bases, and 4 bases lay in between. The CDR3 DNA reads TGTGCCAGCAGTTTGGGTGGGGCCAACGTCCTGACTTTC. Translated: CASSLGGANVLTF.

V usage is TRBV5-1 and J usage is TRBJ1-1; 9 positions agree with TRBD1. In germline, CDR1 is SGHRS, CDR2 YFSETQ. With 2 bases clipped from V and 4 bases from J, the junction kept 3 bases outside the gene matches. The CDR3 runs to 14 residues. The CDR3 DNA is TGCGCCAGCAGCTTAGGACAGGGGACCACTGAAGCTTTCTTT. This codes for CASSLGQGTTEAFF.

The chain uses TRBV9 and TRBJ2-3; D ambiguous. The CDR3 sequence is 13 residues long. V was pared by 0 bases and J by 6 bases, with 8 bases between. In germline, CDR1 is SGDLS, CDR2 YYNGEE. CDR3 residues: CASSVDVLDTQYF. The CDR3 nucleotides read TGTGCCAGCAGCGTAGATGTCTTGGATACGCAGTATTTT.

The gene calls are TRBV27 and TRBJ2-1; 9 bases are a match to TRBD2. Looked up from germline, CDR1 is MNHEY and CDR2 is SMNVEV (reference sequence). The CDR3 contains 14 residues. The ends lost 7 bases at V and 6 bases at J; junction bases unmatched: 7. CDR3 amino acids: CASTWGGGANEQFF. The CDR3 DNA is TGTGCCAGCACTTGGGGCGGGGGGGCCAATGAGCAGTTCTTC.

The CDR3 loop reads CASSLYVNTEAFF. The CDR3, as DNA: TGTGCCAGCAGCCTTTACGTGAACACTGAAGCTTTCTTT. The rearrangement links TRBV27 to TRBJ1-1; D remains unclear. Trimming stripped 6 bases from V and 0 bases from J, with 8 bases between. The germline CDR1 and CDR2 sequences are MNHEY and SMNVEV (reference sequence). CDR3 length: 13 amino acids.

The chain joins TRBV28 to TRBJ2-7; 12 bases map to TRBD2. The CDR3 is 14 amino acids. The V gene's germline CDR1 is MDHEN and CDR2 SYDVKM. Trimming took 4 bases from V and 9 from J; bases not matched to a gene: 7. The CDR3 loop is CASSSRLAGALQYF. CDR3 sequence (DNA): TGTGCCAGCAGTTCCCGACTAGCGGGAGCGTTGCAGTACTTC.

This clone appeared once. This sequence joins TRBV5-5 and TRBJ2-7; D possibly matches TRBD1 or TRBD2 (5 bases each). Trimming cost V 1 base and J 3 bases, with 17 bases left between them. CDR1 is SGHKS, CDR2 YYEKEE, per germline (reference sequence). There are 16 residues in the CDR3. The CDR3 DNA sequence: TGTGCCAGCAGCTTGAAGTGGTCAGGGACCGTCTACGAGCAGTACTTC. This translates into CASSLKWSGTVYEQYF.

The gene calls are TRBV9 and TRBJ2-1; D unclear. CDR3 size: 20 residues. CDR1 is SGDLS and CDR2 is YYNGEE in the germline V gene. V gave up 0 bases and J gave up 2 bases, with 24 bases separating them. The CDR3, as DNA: TGTGCCAGCAGCGTAGGGTGGGGTGACGCTCGCAGCCCCCCCTACAATGAGCAGTTCTTC. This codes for CASSVGWGDARSPPYNEQFF.

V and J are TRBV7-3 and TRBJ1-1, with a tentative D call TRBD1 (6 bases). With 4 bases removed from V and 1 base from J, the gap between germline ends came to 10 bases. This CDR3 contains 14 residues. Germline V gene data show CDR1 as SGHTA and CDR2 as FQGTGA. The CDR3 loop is CASSSGTPNTEAFF. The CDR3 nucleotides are TGTGCCAGCAGCTCCGGGACACCGAACACTGAAGCTTTCTTT.

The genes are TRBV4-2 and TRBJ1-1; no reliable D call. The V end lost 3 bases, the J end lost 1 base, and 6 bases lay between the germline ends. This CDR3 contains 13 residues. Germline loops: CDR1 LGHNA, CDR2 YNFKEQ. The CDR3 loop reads CASSHGENTEAFF. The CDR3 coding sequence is TGTGCCAGCAGCCATGGAGAGAACACTGAAGCTTTCTTT.

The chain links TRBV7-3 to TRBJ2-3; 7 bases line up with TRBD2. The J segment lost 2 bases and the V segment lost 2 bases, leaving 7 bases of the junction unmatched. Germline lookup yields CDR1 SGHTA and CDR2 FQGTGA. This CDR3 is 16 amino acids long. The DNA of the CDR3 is TGTGCCAGCAGCTTAGGAACGGGAGGATACACAGATACGCAGTATTTT. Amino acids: CASSLGTGGYTDTQYF.

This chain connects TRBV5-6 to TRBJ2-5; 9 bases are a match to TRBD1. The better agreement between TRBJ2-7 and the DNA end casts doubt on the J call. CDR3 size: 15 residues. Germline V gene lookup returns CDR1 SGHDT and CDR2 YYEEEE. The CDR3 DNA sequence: TGTGCCAGCAGCTTGACCGGACAGGGGTCGTACGAGCAGTACTTC. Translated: CASSLTGQGSYEQYF.

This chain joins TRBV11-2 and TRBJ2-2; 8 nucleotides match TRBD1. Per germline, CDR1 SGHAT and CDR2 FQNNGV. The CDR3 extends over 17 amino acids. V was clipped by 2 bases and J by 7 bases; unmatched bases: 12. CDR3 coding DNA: TGTGCCAGCAGCTTACTATCGGGACAGGCTCAAGGCGGGGAGCTGTTTTTT. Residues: CASSLLSGQAQGGELFF.

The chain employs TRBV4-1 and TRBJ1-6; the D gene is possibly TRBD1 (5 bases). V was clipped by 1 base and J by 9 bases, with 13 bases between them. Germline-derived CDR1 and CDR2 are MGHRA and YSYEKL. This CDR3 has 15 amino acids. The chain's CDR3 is CASSQGTGTGSPLHF. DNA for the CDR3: TGCGCCAGCAGCCAAGGCACCGGGACCGGTTCACCCCTCCACTTT.